The T cell receptor (beta chain) described here comes from a study of T cell responses to AZD1222 COVID-19 vaccine (dated by TCRdb to the early 2020s). Regarding the complete study: TCR sequencing was performed for roughly 250 trial participants, of whom about 210 were given two doses of AZD1222 and approximately 25 were given two doses of MenACWY control vaccine. Trial participants were enrolled by age into subgroups of 18-55, 56-69 and 70-plus years, and around 140, 26 and 57 TCR-sequenced participants, respectively, were included in these subgroups.

The CDR3 regions of human TCRbeta chains were analyzed by immunosequencing. The authors' pipeline ran thus. TCRs in the repertoires were matched against a reference library of SARS-CoV-2-specific TCRs that had been generated with the MIRA antigen-specificity platform. Breadth was defined as the fraction of unique TCRs that were SARS-CoV-2-associated, and depth was defined as the fraction of total T cells that were SARS-CoV-2-associated. Using the MIRA data, each spike-specific TCR was mapped to the spike region that the TCR reacts to and placed in a CD4 or CD8 class. Log10-transformed breadth and depth values were compared by one-way ANOVA with Sidak's multiple comparisons tests. TCRdb holds this immuneACCESS table with in-frame rearrangements only. Some clones are missing; in checked studies, unresolved V genes explain under half, and the rest has no known cause. The DNA gave D and trimming, while V, J and clone size come from that table. The sample records over 85,000 clones, over 90% of which are singletons. The ten top clones hold approximately 2.8% of the sample.

A remark on this clone: Its cognate antigen has yet to be identified. No quality values exist for individual bases; no much larger clone is one base distant.

CDR1 and CDR2 (ENHRY, SYGVKD) derive from the germline V gene. V is reduced by 10 bases and J by 4 bases, leaving a spacing of 7 bases between them. Taken from cysteine to phenylalanine, the CDR3 has 10 residues. The CDR3 DNA has 30 bases and is translated from base 1. The research as a whole found: Spike-specific TCR breadth and depth rose significantly after two AZD1222 doses compared with day 0 and with MenACWY recipients. Conclusions about previously exposed vaccinees are limited, since just five or six AZD1222 recipients were seropositive for SARS-CoV-2 at baseline. Reportedly, close to half of the unique spike-specific TCRs recognized epitopes lying outside the regions that are mutated in the B.1.351 and B.1.1.7 variants. In the small 56-69-year group, the increase in depth fell short of significance, most likely because of low power. Participants were mostly white British and included more females than males, and it was suggested by the authors that clonal diversity may have been underestimated. Because no day 14 peak-response samples were available, repertoires were characterized only after the peak T cell response. The whole spike protein was spanned by vaccine-associated CD4 TCRs, and dominant responses were seen in regions 160-218 and 743-854.

Explained via the paper, the time point label denotes: about 28 days (+/-7) after the second vaccine dose. AZD1222 recipients whose second dose came at about 4 weeks and those whose second dose came at about 12 weeks were combined into one group, since spike-specific TCR depth and breadth did not differ between the two schedules. Samples from vaccinated people were obtained from the UK trials COV001 and COV002, which included a single-blind randomized controlled phase 2/3 trial of AZD1222 (ChAdOx1 nCoV-19) in healthy adults. For TCRbeta chain sequencing, PBMC samples from trial participants were taken at day 0 and at day 28 after the second dose.

This receptor chain uses TRBV10-3 and TRBJ1-2; the D segment cannot be called with confidence. The source of this sequence is an adult who received the AZD1222 COVID-19 vaccine. Sequencing was performed on peripheral blood, taken 28 days after the second AZD1222 dose. The CDR3 reads CATSGYGYTF. The sequenced DNA: TGTGCCACCTCCGGCTATGGCTACACCTTC.